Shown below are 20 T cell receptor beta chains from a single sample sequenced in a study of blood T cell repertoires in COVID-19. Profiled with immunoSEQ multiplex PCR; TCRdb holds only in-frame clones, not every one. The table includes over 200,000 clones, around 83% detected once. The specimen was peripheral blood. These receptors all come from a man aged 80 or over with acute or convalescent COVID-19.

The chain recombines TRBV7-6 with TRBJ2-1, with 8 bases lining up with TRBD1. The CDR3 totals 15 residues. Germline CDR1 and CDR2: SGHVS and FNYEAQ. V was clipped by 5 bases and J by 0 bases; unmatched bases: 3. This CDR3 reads CASSGGTGSYNEQFF. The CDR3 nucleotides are TGTGCCAGCAGCGGCGGGACAGGCTCCTACAATGAGCAGTTCTTC.

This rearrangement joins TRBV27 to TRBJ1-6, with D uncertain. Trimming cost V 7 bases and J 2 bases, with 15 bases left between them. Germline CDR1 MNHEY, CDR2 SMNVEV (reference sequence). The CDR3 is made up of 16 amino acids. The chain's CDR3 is CASTLRVEAYNSPLHF. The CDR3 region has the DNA TGTGCCAGCACCCTGAGGGTAGAAGCCTATAATTCACCCCTCCACTTT.

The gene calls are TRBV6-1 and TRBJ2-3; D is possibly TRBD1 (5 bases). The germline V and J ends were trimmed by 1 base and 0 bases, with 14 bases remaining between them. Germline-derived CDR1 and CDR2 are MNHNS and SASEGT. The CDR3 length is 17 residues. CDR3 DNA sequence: TGTGCCAGCAGTGAAGTCGCGACAGCAGGTAGCACAGATACGCAGTATTTT. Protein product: CASSEVATAGSTDTQYF.

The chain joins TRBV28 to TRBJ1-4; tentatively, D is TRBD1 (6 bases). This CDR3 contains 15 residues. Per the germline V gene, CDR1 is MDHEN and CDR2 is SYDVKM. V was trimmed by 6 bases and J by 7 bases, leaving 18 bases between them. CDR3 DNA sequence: TGTGCCAGCAGCTATCCCGGACAGTTAGGTGAAAAACTGTTTTTT. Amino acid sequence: CASSYPGQLGEKLFF.

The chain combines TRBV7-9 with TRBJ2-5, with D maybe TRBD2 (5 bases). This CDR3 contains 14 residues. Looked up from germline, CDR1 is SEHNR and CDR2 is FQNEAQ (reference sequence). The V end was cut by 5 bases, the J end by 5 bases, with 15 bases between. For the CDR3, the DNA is TGTGCCAGCAGCCCACTATTGGGAGTTGAGACCCAGTACTTC. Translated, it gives CASSPLLGVETQYF.

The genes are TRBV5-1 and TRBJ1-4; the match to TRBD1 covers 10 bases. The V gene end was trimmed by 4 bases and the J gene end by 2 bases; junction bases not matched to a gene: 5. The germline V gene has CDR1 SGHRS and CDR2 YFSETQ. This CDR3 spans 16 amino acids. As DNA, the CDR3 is TGCGCCAGCAGCCCCGGGACAGGGGTCACTAATGAAAAACTGTTTTTT. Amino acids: CASSPGTGVTNEKLFF.

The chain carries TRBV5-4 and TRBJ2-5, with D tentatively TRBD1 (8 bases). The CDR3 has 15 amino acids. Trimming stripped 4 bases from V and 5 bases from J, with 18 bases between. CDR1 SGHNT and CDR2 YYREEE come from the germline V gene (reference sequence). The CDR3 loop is CASSTGQGAGETQYF. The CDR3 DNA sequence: TGTGCCAGCAGCACCGGACAGGGAGCGGGGGAGACCCAGTACTTC.

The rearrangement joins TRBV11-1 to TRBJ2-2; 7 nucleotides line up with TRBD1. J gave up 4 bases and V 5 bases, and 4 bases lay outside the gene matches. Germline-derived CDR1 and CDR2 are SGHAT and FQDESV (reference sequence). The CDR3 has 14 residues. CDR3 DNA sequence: TGTGCCAGCAGCCCGGACAGGAGCACCGGGGAGCTGTTTTTT. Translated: CASSPDRSTGELFF. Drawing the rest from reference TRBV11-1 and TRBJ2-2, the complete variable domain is EAEVAQSPRYKITEKSQAVAFWCDPISGHATLYWYRQILGQGPELLVQFQDESVVDDSQLPKDRFSAERLKGVDSTLKIQPAELGDSAMYLCASSPDRSTGELFFGEGSRLTVL.

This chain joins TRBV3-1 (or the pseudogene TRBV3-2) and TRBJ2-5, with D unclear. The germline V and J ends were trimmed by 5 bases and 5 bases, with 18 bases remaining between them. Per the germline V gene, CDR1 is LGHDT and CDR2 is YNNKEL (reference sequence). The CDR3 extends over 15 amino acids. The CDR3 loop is CASSSPRLVAETQYF. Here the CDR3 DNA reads TGTGCCAGCAGCTCCCCCCGGCTAGTCGCGGAGACCCAGTACTTC.

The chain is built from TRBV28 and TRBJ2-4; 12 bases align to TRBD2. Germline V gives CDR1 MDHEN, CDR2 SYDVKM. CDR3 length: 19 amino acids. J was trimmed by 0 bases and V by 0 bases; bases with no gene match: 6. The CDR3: CASSLWSSGRALAKNIQYF. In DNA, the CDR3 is TGTGCCAGCAGTTTATGGTCTAGCGGGAGGGCGCTAGCCAAAAACATTCAGTACTTC. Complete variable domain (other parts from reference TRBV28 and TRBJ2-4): DVKVTQSSRYLVKRTGEKVFLECVQDMDHENMFWYRQDPGLGLRLIYFSYDVKMKEKGDIPEGYSVSREKKERFSLILESASTNQTSMYLCASSLWSSGRALAKNIQYFGAGTRLSVL.

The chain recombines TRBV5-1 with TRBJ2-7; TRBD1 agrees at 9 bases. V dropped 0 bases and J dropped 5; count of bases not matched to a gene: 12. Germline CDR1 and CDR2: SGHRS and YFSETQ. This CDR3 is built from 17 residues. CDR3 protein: CASSLAGGGQGFDEQYF. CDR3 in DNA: TGCGCCAGCAGCTTGGCCGGGGGCGGACAGGGGTTCGACGAGCAGTACTTC.

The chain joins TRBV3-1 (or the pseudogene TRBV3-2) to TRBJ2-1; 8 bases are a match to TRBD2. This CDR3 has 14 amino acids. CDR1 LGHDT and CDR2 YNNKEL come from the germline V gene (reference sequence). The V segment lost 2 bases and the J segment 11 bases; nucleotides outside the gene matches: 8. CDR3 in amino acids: CASSQPGLGGQQFF. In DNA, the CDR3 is TGTGCCAGCAGCCAACCGGGACTAGGAGGGCAGCAGTTCTTC.

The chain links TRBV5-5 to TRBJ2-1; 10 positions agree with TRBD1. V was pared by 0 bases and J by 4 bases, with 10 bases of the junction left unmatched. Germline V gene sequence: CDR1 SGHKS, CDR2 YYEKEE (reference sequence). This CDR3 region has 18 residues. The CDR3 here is CASSLVRTGGTRYNEQFF. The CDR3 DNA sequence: TGTGCCAGCAGCTTGGTCCGGACAGGGGGGACCAGATACAATGAGCAGTTCTTC.

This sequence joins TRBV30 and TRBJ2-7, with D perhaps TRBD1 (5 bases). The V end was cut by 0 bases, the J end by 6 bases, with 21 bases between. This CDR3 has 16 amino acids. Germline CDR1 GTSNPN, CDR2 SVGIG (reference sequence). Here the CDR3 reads CAWSVDGPQWGLEQYF. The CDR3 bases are TGTGCCTGGAGTGTAGACGGGCCGCAGTGGGGCCTCGAGCAGTACTTC.

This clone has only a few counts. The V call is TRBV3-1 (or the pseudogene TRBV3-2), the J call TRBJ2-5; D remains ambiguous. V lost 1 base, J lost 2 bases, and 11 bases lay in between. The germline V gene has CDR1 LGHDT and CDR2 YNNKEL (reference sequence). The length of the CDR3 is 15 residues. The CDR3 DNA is TGTGCCAGCAGCCAAGCTAGTATCGTACAAGAGACCCAGTACTTC. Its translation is CASSQASIVQETQYF.

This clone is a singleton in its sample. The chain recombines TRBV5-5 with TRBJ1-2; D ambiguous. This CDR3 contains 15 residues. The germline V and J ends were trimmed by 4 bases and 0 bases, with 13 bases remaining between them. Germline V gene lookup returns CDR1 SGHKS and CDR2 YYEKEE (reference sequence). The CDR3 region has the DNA TGTGCCAGCAGCACCTCGGCGGGCTCTAACTATGGCTACACCTTC. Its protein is CASSTSAGSNYGYTF.

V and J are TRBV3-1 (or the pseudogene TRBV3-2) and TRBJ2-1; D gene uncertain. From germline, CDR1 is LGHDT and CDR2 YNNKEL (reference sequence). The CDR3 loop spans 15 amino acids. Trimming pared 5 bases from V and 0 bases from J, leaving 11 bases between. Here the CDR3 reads CASSSQVLSYNEQFF. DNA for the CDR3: TGTGCCAGCAGCTCGCAGGTTCTCTCCTACAATGAGCAGTTCTTC.

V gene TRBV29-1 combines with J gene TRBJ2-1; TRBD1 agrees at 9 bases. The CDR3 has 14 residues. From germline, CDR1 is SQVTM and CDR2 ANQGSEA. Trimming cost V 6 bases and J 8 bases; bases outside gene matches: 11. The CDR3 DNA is TGCAGCGTCCGAACCGGGACAGGGTCGCATGAGCAGTTCTTC. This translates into CSVRTGTGSHEQFF.

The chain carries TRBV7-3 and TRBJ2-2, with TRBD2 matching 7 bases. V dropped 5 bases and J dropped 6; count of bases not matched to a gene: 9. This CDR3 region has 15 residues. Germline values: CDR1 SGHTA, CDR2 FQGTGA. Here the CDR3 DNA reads TGTGCCAGCAGCGCCATGGCGGGAGCCCCCGGGGAGCTGTTTTTT. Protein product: CASSAMAGAPGELFF. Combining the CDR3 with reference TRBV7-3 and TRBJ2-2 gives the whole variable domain GAGVSQTPSNKVTEKGKYVELRCDPISGHTALYWYRQSLGQGPEFLIYFQGTGAADDSGLPNDRFFAVRPEGSVSTLKIQRTERGDSAVYLCASSAMAGAPGELFFGEGSRLTVL.

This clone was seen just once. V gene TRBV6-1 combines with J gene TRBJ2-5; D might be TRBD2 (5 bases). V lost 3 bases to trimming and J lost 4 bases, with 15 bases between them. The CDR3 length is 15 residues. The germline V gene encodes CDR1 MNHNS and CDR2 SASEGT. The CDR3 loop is CASSERLAFRETQYF. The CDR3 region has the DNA TGTGCCAGCAGTGAGAGGCTAGCCTTCCGAGAGACCCAGTACTTC.